The 14 T cell receptor beta chains given below trace back to one sample, sequenced in a study of blood T cell repertoires in COVID-19. Libraries were prepared by immunoSEQ multiplex PCR; TCRdb keeps only in-frame clonotypes and omits some of them. The data show 350,000 to 400,000 clones, about 87% seen once. The material sequenced was PBMCs or T cells enriched from blood (not recorded which). The receptor source for this set is a man aged 35 to 55 in a cohort exposed to, infected with or recovered from COVID-19 (not recorded which).

The CDR3 spells CASRLAGGFDTQYF. CDR3 nucleotides: TGTGCCTCCCGACTAGCGGGAGGATTCGATACGCAGTATTTT. The chain recombines TRBV25-1 with TRBJ2-3, with 13 positions matching TRBD2. The length of the CDR3 is 14 residues. Germline CDR1 reads MGHDK; CDR2 reads SYGVNS. V trimming: 11 bases; J trimming: 6 bases; junction bases outside the gene matches: 8.

This rearrangement joins TRBV7-2 to TRBJ1-5; TRBD1 matches 9 bases. V lost 5 bases, J lost 5 bases, and 4 bases stayed unmatched. Germline CDR1 and CDR2: SGHTA and FQGNSA. This CDR3 is 14 amino acids long. The CDR3 loop reads CASSEQGADQPQHF. The DNA for the CDR3 is TGTGCCAGCAGCGAACAGGGGGCGGATCAGCCCCAGCATTTT.

V and J are TRBV3-1 (or the pseudogene TRBV3-2) and TRBJ1-2; no clear D gene. V was clipped by 2 bases and J by 7 bases, with 20 bases between them. Germline V gives CDR1 LGHDT, CDR2 YNNKEL (reference sequence). The CDR3 is 16 amino acids. CDR3 sequence reads: CASSQNLGLADFGYTF. The CDR3 nucleotides read TGTGCCAGCAGCCAAAACTTGGGCCTAGCAGACTTTGGCTACACCTTC.

The chain couples TRBV18 to TRBJ1-1; D not resolved. The CDR3 sequence is 13 residues long. V dropped 5 bases and J dropped 3 bases, with 10 bases sitting between them. Germline V gives CDR1 KGHSH, CDR2 LQKENI. This CDR3 is CASSFATDTEAFF. CDR3 sequence (DNA): TGTGCCAGCTCATTCGCCACGGACACTGAAGCTTTCTTT.

This clone is labeled as medium-sized. V is TRBV6-4 and J is TRBJ2-2; 8 nucleotides align to TRBD2. V was clipped by 7 bases and J by 3 bases; unmatched bases: 4. The CDR3 is 14 amino acids. CDR1 is MRHNA, CDR2 SNTAGT, per germline. In DNA, the CDR3 is TGTGCCAGCACTAGCGGGCTCGACACCGGGGAGCTGTTTTTT. It encodes CASTSGLDTGELFF.

The CDR3 spells CASRTGTSGINEQFF. The CDR3 DNA sequence: TGTGCCAGTAGAACCGGGACTAGCGGGATCAATGAGCAGTTCTTC. The chain recombines TRBV19 with TRBJ2-1; 13 bases map to TRBD2. The CDR3 spans 15 residues. CDR1 is LNHDA, CDR2 SQIVND, per germline (reference sequence). The junction had 5 bases not matched to a gene; V was cut back by 6 bases and J by 6 bases. Filled out from reference TRBV19 and TRBJ2-1, the complete variable domain reads DGGITQSPKYLFRKEGQNVTLSCEQNLNHDAMYWYRQDPGQGLRLIYYSQIVNDFQKGDIAEGYSVSREKKESFPLTVTSAQKNPTAFYLCASRTGTSGINEQFFGPGTRLTVL.

A single count supports this clone. The V and J genes are TRBV2 and TRBJ1-3; weak D call: TRBD1 (5 bases). This CDR3 has 11 amino acids. The ends were cut back, 7 bases at V and 11 bases at J, with 12 bases in the middle. Germline CDR1 reads SNHLY; CDR2 reads FYNNEI. CDR3 amino acids: CASTSRVAIYF. CDR3 nucleotide sequence: TGTGCCAGCACCTCCAGGGTGGCCATATATTTT.

The gene calls are TRBV30 and TRBJ1-6, with D possibly being TRBD1 (5 bases). This CDR3 has 13 residues. Germline CDR1 GTSNPN, CDR2 SVGIG (reference sequence). Trimming took off 8 bases at V and 7 bases at J, with 15 bases between the two ends. The CDR3 is CALQGGENSPLHF. The CDR3 DNA sequence: TGTGCCCTCCAAGGAGGGGAAAATTCACCCCTCCACTTT.

The chain joins TRBV28 to TRBJ2-3, with 12 bases matching TRBD2. The CDR3 has 16 residues. Germline lookup yields CDR1 MDHEN and CDR2 SYDVKM. V dropped 4 bases and J dropped 5; count of bases not matched to a gene: 7. This CDR3 reads CASSSKTSGRGDTQYF. CDR3 DNA sequence: TGTGCCAGCAGTTCAAAGACTAGCGGGAGAGGAGATACGCAGTATTTT.

This clone was picked up many times. The chain uses TRBV5-8 and TRBJ1-5; no clear D gene. From germline, CDR1 is SGHTS and CDR2 YDEGEE. The V gene lost 1 base and the J gene lost 4 bases, with 15 bases spanning the gap. This CDR3 is built from 16 residues. CDR3: CASSLLGRPGNQPQHF. In DNA, the CDR3 is TGTGCCAGCAGCTTGTTGGGTAGGCCAGGTAATCAGCCCCAGCATTTT.

This chain connects TRBV4-1 to TRBJ2-7, with 7 bases aligning to TRBD1. Germline V gives CDR1 MGHRA, CDR2 YSYEKL. This CDR3 is built from 19 residues. The junction had 21 bases not matched to a gene; V was cut back by 3 bases and J by 4 bases. CDR3 loop: CASSHRFAPSNRGRYEQYF. In DNA form, the CDR3 reads TGCGCCAGCAGCCACAGGTTTGCCCCCTCAAACAGGGGCAGGTACGAGCAGTACTTC.

The sample holds one count of this clone. The rearrangement links TRBV6-5 to TRBJ1-2; D might be TRBD1 (6 bases). Trimming removed 1 base at V and 4 bases at J, with 16 bases between. Germline CDR1 and CDR2: MNHEY and SVGAGI. CDR3 length equals 16 residues. The DNA of the CDR3 is TGTGCCAGCAGTTACTTATCTACAGGGAGAGGCTATGGCTACACCTTC. Residues: CASSYLSTGRGYGYTF.

This clone was observed a few times. The chain uses TRBV29-1 and TRBJ2-7; D might be TRBD1 (6 bases). The germline V gene encodes CDR1 SQVTM and CDR2 ANQGSEA. The ends were cut back, 6 bases at V and 5 bases at J, with 11 bases in the middle. CDR3 size: 11 residues. The CDR3 is CSVQGRNEQYF. The CDR3 DNA is TGCAGCGTACAGGGTCGCAACGAGCAGTACTTC.

J is TRBJ2-1 and V is TRBV2, with 15 bases aligning to TRBD2. V shed 6 bases, J shed 3 bases, and the junction held 3 bases outside the gene matches. CDR1 and CDR2 from the germline V gene are SNHLY and FYNNEI. The length of the CDR3 is 16 residues. The CDR3 DNA reads as TGTGCCAGCAGGAAGGGACTAGCGGGAGGCTACAATGAGCAGTTCTTC. It specifies CASRKGLAGGYNEQFF.